A single sample is the source of the 30 T cell receptor beta chains below, sequenced in a study of beta chain features in type 1 diabetes. The whole isolated RNA underwent reverse transcription, so sequencing captured expressed TCRB transcripts. Repertoires were generated with immunoSEQ multiplex PCR, while TCRdb's copy carries only in-frame clones and drops some. The sample includes some 500,000 clones, approximately 10% of them seen just once. Sequencing was done on a sample of naive CD4+ T cells from blood. The receptors were sampled from a young woman in good health.

This clone was detected only a few times. The chain combines TRBV29-1 with TRBJ2-5; D may correspond to TRBD1 or TRBD2 (5 bases each). Trimming stripped 5 bases from V and 5 bases from J, with 9 bases between. In germline, CDR1 is SQVTM, CDR2 ANQGSEA. This CDR3 has 11 amino acids. The CDR3 sequence is CSVPEGETQYF. The CDR3 DNA is TGCAGCGTTCCAGAGGGGGAGACCCAGTACTTC. The variable domain in full, with the rest retrieved from reference TRBV29-1 and TRBJ2-5, is SAVISQKPSRDICQRGTSLTIQCQVDSQVTMMFWYRQQPGQSLTLIATANQGSEATYESGFVIDKFPISRPNLTFSTLTVSNMSPEDSSIYLCSVPEGETQYFGPGTRLLVL.

This clone was seen a handful of times. The chain carries TRBV2 and TRBJ2-2; D is ambiguous. V gave up 4 bases and J gave up 0 bases, with 12 bases separating them. Germline V gene data show CDR1 as SNHLY and CDR2 as FYNNEI. There are 16 residues in the CDR3. The CDR3 nucleotides read TGTGCCAGCAGTGTCTCGAAGACAACGAACACCGGGGAGCTGTTTTTT. Its protein is CASSVSKTTNTGELFF.

V gene TRBV7-2 combines with J gene TRBJ2-1; the D gene is possibly TRBD2 (6 bases). Trimming left V 0 bases short and J 15 bases short, with 12 bases between. The CDR3 length is 12 residues. Germline lookup yields CDR1 SGHTA and CDR2 FQGNSA. CDR3 in amino acids: CASSLARLVLFF. CDR3 nucleotide sequence: TGTGCCAGCAGCTTAGCGCGACTAGTTCTGTTCTTC.

This sequence joins TRBV2 and TRBJ2-1, with TRBD1 as a possible D gene (5 bases). Germline CDR1 SNHLY, CDR2 FYNNEI. CDR3 length: 12 residues. V lost 8 bases to trimming and J lost 6 bases, with 11 bases between them. Here the CDR3 reads CASERQTNEQFF. CDR3 nucleotides: TGTGCCAGCGAACGACAGACCAATGAGCAGTTCTTC.

This clone appeared a few times. V and J are TRBV7-9 and TRBJ2-2; maybe TRBD1 (6 bases). Germline values: CDR1 SEHNR, CDR2 FQNEAQ (reference sequence). Trimming took 5 bases from V and 1 from J, leaving 11 bases between them. The CDR3 extends over 15 amino acids. CDR3 amino acids: CASSPQGLNTGELFF. The CDR3 bases are TGTGCCAGCAGCCCACAGGGCCTGAACACCGGGGAGCTGTTTTTT.

The chain is built from TRBV25-1 and TRBJ2-1; TRBD1 matches at 7 bases. Germline CDR1 MGHDK, CDR2 SYGVNS. Losses at the gene ends were 5 bases for V and 2 bases for J; bases not matched to a gene: 6. The CDR3 contains 15 residues. The CDR3 DNA follows: TGTGCCAGCAGTCCCGACAGGGCAGCCTACAATGAGCAGTTCTTC. Its protein product is CASSPDRAAYNEQFF.

In this sample, this clone turned up a few times. The CDR3 spells CASTRNGAYNSPLHF. The DNA for the CDR3 is TGTGCCAGCACAAGAAACGGGGCTTATAATTCACCCCTCCACTTT. This sequence joins TRBV2 and TRBJ1-6, with D maybe TRBD1 (5 bases). Germline loops: CDR1 SNHLY, CDR2 FYNNEI. The CDR3 covers 15 residues. Trimming pared 7 bases from V and 4 bases from J, leaving 14 bases between.

V gene TRBV29-1 combines with J gene TRBJ2-2; unclear D gene. V was trimmed by 6 bases and J by 2 bases, leaving 10 bases between them. Germline loops: CDR1 SQVTM, CDR2 ANQGSEA. The CDR3 length is 13 residues. CDR3: CSVGVSNTGELFF. Written as DNA, the CDR3 is TGCAGCGTCGGCGTCTCCAACACCGGGGAGCTGTTTTTT.

The chain joins TRBV14 to TRBJ1-2; D is unresolved. The CDR3 totals 13 residues. With 0 bases removed from V and 8 bases from J, the gap between germline ends came to 10 bases. Germline V gene lookup returns CDR1 SGHDN and CDR2 FVKESK. The CDR3 DNA reads TGTGCCAGCAGCCAAGATAGCGAGTTCGGCTACACCTTC. This gives the protein CASSQDSEFGYTF. The full variable domain, with the rest looked up from reference TRBV14 and TRBJ1-2, is EAGVTQFPSHSVIEKGQTVTLRCDPISGHDNLYWYRRVMGKEIKFLLHFVKESKQDESGMPNNRFLAERTGGTYSTLKVQPAELEDSGVYFCASSQDSEFGYTFGSGTRLTVV.

The CDR3, as DNA: TGTGCCTGGACTCAGCAGCTGAACACTGAAGCTTTCTTT. Its translation: CAWTQQLNTEAFF. The chain carries TRBV30 and TRBJ1-1; D gene uncertain. V was cut by 4 bases and J by 0 bases, with 9 bases left in between. The CDR3 runs 13 residues. The germline V gene encodes CDR1 GTSNPN and CDR2 SVGIG (reference sequence).

This clone is a singleton in its sample. Additional DNA sequences in this sample encode the identical CDR3. The V gene is TRBV25-1, the J gene TRBJ2-1; 7 positions agree with TRBD2. CDR3 length equals 15 residues. V lost 6 bases to trimming and J lost 10 bases; unmatched junction nucleotides: 15. Germline V lookup: CDR1 MGHDK, CDR2 SYGVNS. Here the CDR3 reads CASSRLAGALEEQFF. CDR3 bases: TGTGCCAGCAGCAGACTAGCAGGAGCGCTCGAGGAGCAGTTCTTC.

V is TRBV2 and J is TRBJ2-7; D is possibly TRBD1 or TRBD2 (5 bases each). This CDR3 contains 15 residues. The germline V gene encodes CDR1 SNHLY and CDR2 FYNNEI. V dropped 7 bases and J dropped 0 bases, with 16 bases sitting between them. CDR3 loop: CASTLGDLGSYEQYV. The CDR3 DNA is TGTGCCAGCACTTTAGGGGACCTCGGCTCCTACGAGCAGTACGTC.

This clone was seen more than once but under ten times. The chain combines TRBV7-2 with TRBJ2-1, with unresolved D. The CDR3 has 14 amino acids. Trimming pared 5 bases from V and 7 bases from J, leaving 15 bases between. From germline, CDR1 is SGHTA and CDR2 FQGNSA. CDR3 DNA: TGTGCCAGCAGCCGGTTGGAGAATTGGAATGAGCAGTTCTTC. As protein: CASSRLENWNEQFF.

The chain carries TRBV29-1 and TRBJ2-5; D not resolved. Trimming left V 3 bases short and J 5 bases short, with 1 base between. Germline V gene sequence: CDR1 SQVTM, CDR2 ANQGSEA. The CDR3 contains 9 residues. CDR3 coding DNA: TGCAGCGTTGACGAGACCCAGTACTTC. Translated: CSVDETQYF.

This CDR3 reads CASSYQGYGYTF. CDR3 coding DNA: TGTGCCAGCAGTTACCAGGGTTACGGCTACACCTTC. The V and J genes are TRBV6-5 and TRBJ1-2; possible D gene TRBD1, 5 bases. The V end was cut by 2 bases, the J end by 8 bases, with 9 bases between. CDR3 length: 12 residues. Germline CDR1 reads MNHEY; CDR2 reads SVGAGI.

This rearrangement joins TRBV6-6 to TRBJ1-2; no clear D. V gave up 6 bases and J gave up 10 bases, with 12 bases separating them. The CDR3 has 11 amino acids. The germline V gene has CDR1 MNHNY and CDR2 SVGAGI (reference sequence). CDR3 nucleotides: TGTGCCAGCAGCCAAGGGCCCTACTACACCTTC. Protein: CASSQGPYYTF.

Note on this clone: The same CDR3 also results from other DNA sequences found in this sample. The chain joins TRBV7-9 to TRBJ1-1; no definite D call. Germline loops: CDR1 SEHNR, CDR2 FQNEAQ (reference sequence). The CDR3 totals 14 residues. Trimming pared 0 bases from V and 1 base from J, leaving 6 bases between. The CDR3 sequence: CASSLATENTEAFF. The CDR3 DNA is TGTGCCAGCAGCTTAGCGACGGAGAACACTGAAGCTTTCTTT. Full variable domain (outside the CDR3, taken from reference TRBV7-9 and TRBJ1-1): DTGVSQNPRHKITKRGQNVTFRCDPISEHNRLYWYRQTLGQGPEFLTYFQNEAQLEKSRLLSDRFSAERPKGSFSTLEIQRTEQGDSAMYLCASSLATENTEAFFGQGTRLTVV.

The CDR3 DNA reads TGTGCCAGCAGAATTACCGGGACACTCAAGCAGACCCAGTACTTC. Amino acids: CASRITGTLKQTQYF. The chain employs TRBV7-9 and TRBJ2-5, with D maybe TRBD1 (6 bases). Germline CDR1 and CDR2: SEHNR and FQNEAQ (reference sequence). The V end was cut by 6 bases, the J end by 6 bases, with 20 bases between. The CDR3 is 15 residues long. Full variable domain (remainder filled in from reference TRBV7-9 and TRBJ2-5): DTGVSQNPRHKITKRGQNVTFRCDPISEHNRLYWYRQTLGQGPEFLTYFQNEAQLEKSRLLSDRFSAERPKGSFSTLEIQRTEQGDSAMYLCASRITGTLKQTQYFGPGTRLLVL.

J is TRBJ1-1 and V is TRBV7-9, with TRBD1 matching over 8 bases. The CDR3 runs 12 residues. V was pared by 3 bases and J by 9 bases, with 3 bases of the junction left unmatched. CDR1 is SEHNR, CDR2 FQNEAQ, per germline (reference sequence). The CDR3 DNA reads TGTGCCAGCAGCTTGGGACAGGTTAAAGCTTTCTTT. Protein product: CASSLGQVKAFF. The full variable domain, its missing parts supplied by reference TRBV7-9 and TRBJ1-1, is DTGVSQNPRHKITKRGQNVTFRCDPISEHNRLYWYRQTLGQGPEFLTYFQNEAQLEKSRLLSDRFSAERPKGSFSTLEIQRTEQGDSAMYLCASSLGQVKAFFGQGTRLTVV.

The sample holds a few counts of this clone. This chain joins TRBV7-2 and TRBJ2-5; D remains unclear. The V gene's germline CDR1 is SGHTA and CDR2 FQGNSA. Trimming stripped 5 bases from V and 6 bases from J, with 10 bases between. The CDR3 contains 12 residues. CDR3 coding DNA: TGTGCCAGCAGCATCGCCCTGAAGACCCAGTACTTC. Translating gives CASSIALKTQYF.

This clone was counted a few times. The rearrangement uses TRBV4-3 and TRBJ2-3, with 10 bases fitting TRBD1. The CDR3 loop spans 16 amino acids. V shed 3 bases, J shed 6 bases, and the junction held 9 bases outside the gene matches. Germline values: CDR1 LGHNA, CDR2 YSLEER. CDR3 in DNA: TGCGCCAGCAGCCAGATGACAGGGGGCATAGCGGATACGCAGTATTTT. Its protein product is CASSQMTGGIADTQYF.

This clone has a handful of counts. V and J are TRBV27 and TRBJ1-6; TRBD1 might be the D (5 bases). The CDR3 covers 13 residues. Trimming pared 5 bases from V and 7 bases from J, leaving 9 bases between. Germline V gives CDR1 MNHEY, CDR2 SMNVEV (reference sequence). CDR3 residues: CASSAGFNSPLHF. As DNA, the CDR3 is TGTGCCAGCAGTGCAGGGTTCAATTCACCCCTCCACTTT.

This clone was seen a few times. The gene calls are TRBV7-2 and TRBJ1-1; D might be TRBD1 (5 bases). The CDR3 length is 15 residues. V was cut by 5 bases and J by 2 bases, with 15 bases left in between. Germline assignment: CDR1 SGHTA and CDR2 FQGNSA. The CDR3, as DNA: TGTGCCAGCAGCCCTCAGGGTCAACTAAACACTGAAGCTTTCTTT. This codes for CASSPQGQLNTEAFF.

This clone has a handful of counts. The genes are TRBV28 and TRBJ2-6; 7 nucleotides align to TRBD1. V lost 5 bases, J lost 0 bases, and 13 bases stayed unmatched. The CDR3 length is 19 residues. In germline, CDR1 is MDHEN, CDR2 SYDVKM. The CDR3 here is CASSPFRRRGSSGANVLTF. CDR3 sequence (DNA): TGTGCCAGCAGTCCCTTCCGGCGCAGGGGGTCCTCTGGGGCCAACGTCCTGACTTTC.

The rearrangement links TRBV28 to TRBJ1-2; a possible D gene is TRBD1 (6 bases). V shed 8 bases and J shed 4 bases, with 20 bases lying between them. CDR3 length equals 15 residues. In germline, CDR1 is MDHEN, CDR2 SYDVKM. CDR3 in amino acids: CASQTTGLRVYGYTF. Here the CDR3 DNA reads TGTGCCAGCCAAACTACAGGGCTTCGTGTCTATGGCTACACCTTC.

V gene TRBV6-6 combines with J gene TRBJ1-1, with unresolved D. The CDR3 is 14 residues long. CDR1 is MNHNY and CDR2 is SVGAGI in the germline V gene (reference sequence). Deletions cut 0 bases from V and 4 bases from J, with 9 bases between. In DNA, the CDR3 is TGTGCCAGCAGTTACTCGATAGGGCTCACTGAAGCTTTCTTT. This encodes CASSYSIGLTEAFF.

This clone occurred a few times. The rearrangement joins TRBV6-5 to TRBJ2-5; the match to TRBD2 covers 7 bases. The CDR3 is 14 residues long. Germline CDR1 and CDR2: MNHEY and SVGAGI. V was pared by 5 bases and J by 4 bases, with 7 bases of the junction left unmatched. The CDR3 reads CASSRAGRGETQYF. CDR3 coding DNA: TGTGCCAGCAGTAGAGCGGGGAGGGGAGAGACCCAGTACTTC.

The chain employs TRBV2 and TRBJ2-1; 7 bases are a match to TRBD1. V lost 10 bases and J lost 6; bases outside the gene matches: 12. The germline V gene encodes CDR1 SNHLY and CDR2 FYNNEI. This CDR3 contains 14 residues. The CDR3 loop reads CATLQGWESNEQFF. CDR3 nucleotide sequence: TGTGCCACTCTACAGGGGTGGGAGTCCAATGAGCAGTTCTTC. Complete variable domain (other parts from reference TRBV2 and TRBJ2-1): EPEVTQTPSHQVTQMGQEVILRCVPISNHLYFYWYRQILGQKVEFLVSFYNNEISEKSEIFDDQFSVERPDGSNFTLKIRSTKLEDSAMYFCATLQGWESNEQFFGPGTRLTVL.

The chain couples TRBV7-3 to TRBJ2-3, with D perhaps TRBD1 (6 bases). Trimming stripped 4 bases from V and 2 bases from J, with 10 bases between. CDR1 is SGHTA, CDR2 FQGTGA, per germline. The CDR3 has 14 residues. DNA of the CDR3: TGTGCCAGCAGCTCCGGACAGACCACAGATACGCAGTATTTT. As protein: CASSSGQTTDTQYF.

This rearrangement joins TRBV7-9 to TRBJ2-2; 8 bases agree with TRBD1. CDR3 length: 15 residues. The trim removed 8 bases at V and 2 bases at J, leaving 7 bases unmatched. Per germline, CDR1 SEHNR and CDR2 FQNEAQ (reference sequence). CDR3 nucleotides: TGTGCCAGCTCTCGGGGACAGGAAAACACCGGGGAGCTGTTTTTT. The encoded protein is CASSRGQENTGELFF.